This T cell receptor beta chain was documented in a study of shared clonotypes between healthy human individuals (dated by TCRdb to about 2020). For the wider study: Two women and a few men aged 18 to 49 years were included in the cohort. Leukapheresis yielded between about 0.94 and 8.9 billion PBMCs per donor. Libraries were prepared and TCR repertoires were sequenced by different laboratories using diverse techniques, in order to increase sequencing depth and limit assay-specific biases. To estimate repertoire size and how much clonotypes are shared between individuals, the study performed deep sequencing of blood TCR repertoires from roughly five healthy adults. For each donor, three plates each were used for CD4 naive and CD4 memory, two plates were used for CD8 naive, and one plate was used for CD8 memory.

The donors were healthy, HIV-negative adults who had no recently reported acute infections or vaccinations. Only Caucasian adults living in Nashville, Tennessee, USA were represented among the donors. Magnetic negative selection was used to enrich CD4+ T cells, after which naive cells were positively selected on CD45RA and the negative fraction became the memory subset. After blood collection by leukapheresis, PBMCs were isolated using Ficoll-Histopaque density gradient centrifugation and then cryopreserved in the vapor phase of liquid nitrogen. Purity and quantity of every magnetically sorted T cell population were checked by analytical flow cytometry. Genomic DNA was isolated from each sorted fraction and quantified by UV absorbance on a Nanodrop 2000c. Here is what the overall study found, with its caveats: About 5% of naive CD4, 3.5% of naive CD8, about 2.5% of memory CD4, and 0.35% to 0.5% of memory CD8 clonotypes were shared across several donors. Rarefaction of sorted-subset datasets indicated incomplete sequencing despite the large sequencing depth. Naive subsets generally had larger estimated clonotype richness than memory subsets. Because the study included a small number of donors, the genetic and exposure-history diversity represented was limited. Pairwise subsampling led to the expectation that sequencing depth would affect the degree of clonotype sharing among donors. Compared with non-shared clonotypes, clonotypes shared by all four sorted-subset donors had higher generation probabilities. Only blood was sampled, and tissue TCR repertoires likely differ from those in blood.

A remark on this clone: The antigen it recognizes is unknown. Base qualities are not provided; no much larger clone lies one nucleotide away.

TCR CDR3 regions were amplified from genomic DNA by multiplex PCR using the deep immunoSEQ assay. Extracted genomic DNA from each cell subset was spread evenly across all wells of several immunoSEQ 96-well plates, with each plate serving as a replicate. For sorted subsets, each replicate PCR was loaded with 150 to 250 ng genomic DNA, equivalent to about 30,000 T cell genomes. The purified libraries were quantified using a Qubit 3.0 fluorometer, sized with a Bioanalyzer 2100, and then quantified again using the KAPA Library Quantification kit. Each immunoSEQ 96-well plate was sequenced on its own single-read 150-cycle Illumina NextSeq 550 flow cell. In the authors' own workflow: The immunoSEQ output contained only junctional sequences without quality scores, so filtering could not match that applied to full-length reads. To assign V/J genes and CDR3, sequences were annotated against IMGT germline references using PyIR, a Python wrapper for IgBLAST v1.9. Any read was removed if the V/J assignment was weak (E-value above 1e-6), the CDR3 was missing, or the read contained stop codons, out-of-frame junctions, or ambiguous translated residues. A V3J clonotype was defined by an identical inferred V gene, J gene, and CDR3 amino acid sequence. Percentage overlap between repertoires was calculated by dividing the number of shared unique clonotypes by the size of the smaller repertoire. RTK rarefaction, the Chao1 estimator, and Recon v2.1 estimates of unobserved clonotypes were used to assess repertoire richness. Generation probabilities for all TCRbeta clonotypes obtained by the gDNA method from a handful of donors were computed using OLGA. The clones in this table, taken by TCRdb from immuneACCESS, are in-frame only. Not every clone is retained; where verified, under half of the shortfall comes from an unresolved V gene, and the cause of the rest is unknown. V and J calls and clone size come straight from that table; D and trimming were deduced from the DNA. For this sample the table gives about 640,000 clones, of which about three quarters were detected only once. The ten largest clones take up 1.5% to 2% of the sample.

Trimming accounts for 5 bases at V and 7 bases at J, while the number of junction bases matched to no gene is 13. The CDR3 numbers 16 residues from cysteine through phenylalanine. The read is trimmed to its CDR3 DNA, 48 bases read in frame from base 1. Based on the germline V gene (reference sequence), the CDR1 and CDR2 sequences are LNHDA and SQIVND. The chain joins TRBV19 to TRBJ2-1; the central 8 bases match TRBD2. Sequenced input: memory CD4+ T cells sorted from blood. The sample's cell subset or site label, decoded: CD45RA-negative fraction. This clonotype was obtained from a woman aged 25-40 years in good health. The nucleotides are TGTGCCAGTAGTCCGGGGACTAGTGTCATTGGGAATGAGCAGTTCTTC. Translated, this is CASSPGTSVIGNEQFF.